The rows below give T cell receptor beta chains drawn from one sample of a study of cytomegalovirus exposure and HLA in healthy donors. Profiled with immunoSEQ multiplex PCR; TCRdb holds only in-frame clones, not every one. The data show about 57,000 clones, 90% to 95% seen once. The material sequenced was PBMCs. The receptors shown here come from a woman under 30 in good health and CMV-seronegative. Both conserved end residues are trimmed from each CDR3. A clone size is listed for some rows: how often the clone was seen (once, few, many), or a class if it is expanded.

j_gene | abundance | v_gene | CDR3aa
TRBJ1-3 | NA | TRBV6-1 | ASRFWGSPGNTIY
TRBJ1-1 | NA | TRBV6-5 | ASSDRVRTEAF
TRBJ2-1 | NA | TRBV11-3 | ASSGWRGIGQF
TRBJ2-5 | NA | TRBV11-2 | ASSLSALAGGPGKTQY
TRBJ2-7 | NA | TRBV13 | ASSLPSGVAGSREQY
TRBJ1-1 | NA | TRBV6-1 | ASSEGQRPYTEAF
TRBJ1-1 | NA | TRBV6-5 | ASSYSNRGTEAF
TRBJ2-1 | NA | TRBV15 | ATSSREGSSYNEQF
TRBJ2-3 | few | TRBV6-4 | ASSDNAGGTDTQY
TRBJ2-3 | NA | TRBV29-1 | SVESRQGATDTQY
TRBJ1-3 | NA | TRBV9 | ASSTTGTSGNTIY
TRBJ2-1 | NA | TRBV27 | ASSLDNITYNEQF
TRBJ1-5 | NA | TRBV9 | ASSVARDGQGASINQPQH
TRBJ2-5 | NA | TRBV5-1 | ASSLIPTGQETQY
TRBJ2-1 | NA | TRBV4-3 | ASSQDPREGRYEQF
TRBJ1-3 | once | TRBV27 | ASSLRDRGPPPGNTIY
TRBJ2-5 | NA | TRBV18 | ASSPPLATRWETQY
TRBJ1-4 | NA | TRBV7-2 | ASSLVGTGGEKLF
TRBJ2-1 | NA | TRBV29-1 | STSIGSSYNEQF
TRBJ1-1 | once | TRBV10-2 | ATSGGGGTEAF
TRBJ1-2 | NA | TRBV29-1 | SVPETAYGYT
TRBJ1-1 | NA | TRBV19 | ASSMGATEAF
TRBJ2-7 | once | TRBV11-2 | ASSRPETGGGYEQY
TRBJ2-7 | NA | TRBV10-2 | ASTEGQGFSYEQY
TRBJ1-5 | NA | TRBV2 | ASSGRTVSNQPQH
TRBJ1-1 | NA | TRBV7-8 | ASSQPIGQANTEAF
TRBJ2-2 | NA | TRBV7-6 | ASSLVASSASNTGELF
TRBJ2-2 | NA | TRBV29-1 | SVGGGQGASGELF
TRBJ1-1 | NA | TRBV5-8 | ASSSIPGVDTEAF
TRBJ1-2 | once | TRBV7-9 | ASSLGGNYGYT
TRBJ1-3 | NA | TRBV2 | ASSERASGNTIY
TRBJ1-2 | NA | TRBV2 | ASSQLAGRQPRWSGGYT
TRBJ1-6 | NA | TRBV6-5 | ASALPGGSPLH
TRBJ2-7 | NA | TRBV13 | ASSFTSGGVYEQY
TRBJ2-6 | once | TRBV18 | ASSPPSGGGFSGANVLT
TRBJ1-5 | NA | TRBV27 | ASRAAGVSNQPQH
TRBJ2-3 | NA | TRBV7-2 | ASSLTSTTQVTQY
TRBJ2-1 | NA | TRBV10-3 | AISGTSGASNEQF
TRBJ2-2 | NA | TRBV2 | ASSAASGGSNTGELF
TRBJ1-3 | NA | TRBV19 | ASMKSTGLVPIY